In its sample, the clone carrying this T cell receptor (beta chain) ranks as medium-sized. What it recognizes is unknown. This specimen includes other DNA sequences encoding the same CDR3. This sample stems from a study of tissue T cells after allogeneic stem cell transplantation. Clones were sequenced by immunoSEQ multiplex PCR, and TCRdb holds only the in-frame ones, with some missing. This sample has more than 9,500 clones, with about 73% found just once. Germline loops: CDR1 GTSNPN, CDR2 SVGIG (reference sequence). The germline V and J ends were trimmed by 4 bases and 0 bases, with 9 bases remaining between them. The CDR3 has 14 residues. Study conclusions and caveats: Tissue-detected TCR repertoire was only partly captured by blood and spleen T cells. Sampling depth was limited, and the cohort was small and clinically varied.

The origin of this receptor is a woman aged 18-49 years with breast cancer. The specimen comprised tissue from the right colon, sampled at autopsy. The V gene is TRBV30, the J gene TRBJ2-2, with a weak D call TRBD2 (5 bases). CDR3 sequence: CAWKRLANTGELFF. CDR3 DNA sequence: TGTGCCTGGAAGCGGCTAGCGAACACCGGGGAGCTGTTTTTT.